The 4 T cell receptor beta chains below come from one sample, sequenced in a study of blood T cell repertoires in COVID-19. Using immunoSEQ multiplex PCR, the repertoire was profiled, and TCRdb retains in-frame clones only, with some absent. The repertoire includes more than 100,000 clones, nearly 90% of them detected once, and 3.8% sits in the top ten. The material sequenced was peripheral blood. The receptors here all came from a woman between 55 and 75 years old with COVID-19, enrolled during active disease.

The rearrangement links TRBV6-6 to TRBJ1-2; D possibly corresponds to TRBD1 (5 bases). Germline values: CDR1 MNHNY, CDR2 SVGAGI (reference sequence). Trimming removed 5 bases at V and 0 bases at J, with 10 bases between. The CDR3 length is 14 residues. Here the CDR3 DNA reads TGTGCCAGCAGTACCCAGGGCACTAACTATGGCTACACCTTC. Translating it yields CASSTQGTNYGYTF.

The chain is built from TRBV7-9 and TRBJ2-7, with D possibly TRBD1 on 6 matching bases. Trimming removed 3 bases from V and 2 bases from J, with 14 bases in between. Germline V gene lookup returns CDR1 SEHNR and CDR2 FQNEAQ (reference sequence). This CDR3 contains 15 residues. The CDR3 here is CASSFYRDTAYEQYF. The DNA for the CDR3 is TGTGCCAGCAGCTTCTACCGGGACACGGCCTACGAGCAGTACTTC. Full variable domain (outside the CDR3, taken from reference TRBV7-9 and TRBJ2-7): DTGVSQNPRHKITKRGQNVTFRCDPISEHNRLYWYRQTLGQGPEFLTYFQNEAQLEKSRLLSDRFSAERPKGSFSTLEIQRTEQGDSAMYLCASSFYRDTAYEQYFGPGTRLTVT.

The J gene is TRBJ1-2, the V gene TRBV4-3, with TRBD1 matching 7 bases. The CDR3 sequence is 16 residues long. V gave up 1 base and J gave up 5 bases; unmatched junction bases: 10. The germline CDR1 and CDR2 sequences are LGHNA and YSLEER. The CDR3 region has the DNA TGCGCCAGCAGCCAAGTTACTAGTAGGGGGCGGTATGGCTACACCTTC. This gives the protein CASSQVTSRGRYGYTF.

This clone was seen repeatedly, ten times or more. J is TRBJ1-2 and V is TRBV7-3; 8 positions agree with TRBD1. J lost 4 bases, V lost 5 bases, and 12 bases had no gene match. Germline values: CDR1 SGHTA, CDR2 FQGTGA. The CDR3 has 16 residues. CDR3 nucleotides: TGTGCCAGCAGCCCCTCAGGACAGGGACAGGCCTATGGCTACACCTTC. Translation: CASSPSGQGQAYGYTF. Using reference TRBV7-3 and TRBJ1-2 for the parts outside the CDR3, the full variable domain is GAGVSQTPSNKVTEKGKYVELRCDPISGHTALYWYRQSLGQGPEFLIYFQGTGAADDSGLPNDRFFAVRPEGSVSTLKIQRTERGDSAVYLCASSPSGQGQAYGYTFGSGTRLTVV.